This T cell receptor beta chain was sequenced for a study of PD-L1 blockade in urothelial cancer. The wider study: Samples of blood were analyzed 3 weeks (second dose) and 6 weeks after treatment start.

Method: immunoSEQ multiplex PCR; TCRdb's copy keeps in-frame clones and lacks some. Among about 23,000 clones, under 95% were seen once, and the ten largest hold about 11%. Time point described: peripheral blood 6 weeks after treatment start. This CDR3 region has 19 residues. Germline V gene data show CDR1 as PRHDT and CDR2 as FYEKMQ (reference sequence). J gave up 1 base and V 0 bases, and 13 bases lay outside the gene matches. The sample consisted of PBMCs, taken around atezolizumab (anti-PD-L1) treatment. The receptor was isolated from a woman in her sixties or seventies with urothelial cancer. The chain combines TRBV13 with TRBJ2-7; 9 bases map to TRBD2. This CDR3 is CASSLGFGRAGGQSYEQYF. CDR3 DNA sequence: TGTGCCAGCAGCTTAGGGTTTGGTCGAGCGGGAGGCCAGTCCTACGAGCAGTACTTC.